Following are 8 T cell receptor beta chains from one sample sequenced in a study of T cells after somatic rescue of genetic block. Clones were read by immunoSEQ multiplex PCR, and TCRdb kept only the in-frame ones, dropping some. The sample consists of 80,000 to 100,000 clones, 85% to 90% of them appearing once. Sequencing used peripheral blood mononuclear cells (PBMCs). The source is a woman between 18 and 29 years old.

The chain employs TRBV9 and TRBJ2-1; 12 nucleotides agree with TRBD2. In germline, CDR1 is SGDLS, CDR2 YYNGEE. The V gene end was trimmed by 3 bases and the J gene end by 4 bases; junction bases not matched to a gene: 5. The CDR3 runs to 16 residues. CDR3: CASSGLAGDSYNEQFF. Written as DNA, the CDR3 is TGTGCCAGCAGCGGACTAGCGGGAGATTCATACAATGAGCAGTTCTTC.

The V and J genes are TRBV19 and TRBJ1-3; weak D call: TRBD1 (6 bases). The CDR3 runs to 14 residues. CDR1 LNHDA and CDR2 SQIVND come from the germline V gene (reference sequence). V shed 4 bases and J shed 2 bases, with 9 bases lying between them. CDR3 amino acids: CASSTHRAGNTIYF. The CDR3 DNA reads TGTGCCAGTAGTACCCACAGGGCTGGAAACACCATATATTTT.

The CDR3 nucleotides are TGTGCCAGCTCACCACTCGCAGGGTACAATGAGCAGTTCTTC. Translating it yields CASSPLAGYNEQFF. This chain connects TRBV18 to TRBJ2-1, with a possible D match to TRBD1 (5 bases). V gave up 1 base and J gave up 4 bases, with 8 bases separating them. CDR1 is KGHSH, CDR2 LQKENI, per germline. This CDR3 has 14 residues.

The chain employs TRBV10-2 and TRBJ2-3, with TRBD1 matching 9 bases. Germline trimming cut 6 bases from V and 7 bases from J; bases unmatched to any gene: 8. Per the germline V gene, CDR1 is WSHSY and CDR2 is SAAADI. The CDR3 consists of 14 residues. Here the CDR3 DNA reads TGCGCCAGCAGGTCGGGACAGGGACTGTATACGCAGTATTTT. It specifies CASRSGQGLYTQYF.

A single count supports this clone. In DNA, the CDR3 is TGTGCCAGCAGCGCCCAGGGGCAGGCAACTAATGAAAAACTGTTTTTT. It codes for CASSAQGQATNEKLFF. The chain uses TRBV9 and TRBJ1-4; weak D call: TRBD1 (6 bases). CDR1 is SGDLS and CDR2 is YYNGEE in the germline V gene. V gave up 3 bases and J gave up 0 bases, with 12 bases separating them. The CDR3 runs 16 residues.

This sequence joins TRBV4-1 and TRBJ2-7, with no clear D. The CDR3 is made up of 13 amino acids. In germline, CDR1 is MGHRA, CDR2 YSYEKL. V gave up 4 bases and J gave up 3 bases, with 10 bases separating them. CDR3 nucleotides: TGCGCCAGCAGCCTTACCGAGGTCTACGAGCAGTACTTC. Its translation is CASSLTEVYEQYF.

This rearrangement joins TRBV28 to TRBJ1-1; D not resolved. In germline, CDR1 is MDHEN, CDR2 SYDVKM. Trimming shortened V by 2 bases and J by 4 bases, and 5 bases separated the two germline ends. The CDR3 spans 12 residues. In DNA, the CDR3 is TGTGCCAGCAGTTTAGGCAGCACTGAAGCTTTCTTT. It specifies CASSLGSTEAFF.

This CDR3 is CAISVQHTDTQYF. The CDR3 region has the DNA TGTGCCATCAGTGTTCAGCACACAGATACGCAGTATTTT. The V call is TRBV10-3, the J call TRBJ2-3, with D unresolved. This CDR3 is 13 amino acids long. CDR1 is ENHRY, CDR2 SYGVKD, per germline. Trimming removed 4 bases at V and 2 bases at J, with 7 bases between.